This paragraph reports one T cell receptor (beta chain). Its antigen remains unidentified. Trimming cost V 0 bases and J 0 bases, with 6 bases left between them. The germline gives CDR1 SGHTA, CDR2 FQGNSA. The CDR3 has 15 amino acids. The data stem from a study of OX40 agonist ivuxolimab in advanced cancers. Regarding the study as a whole: Clonal expansion by week 6 occurred in CD4+ and CD8+ blood T cells (at 0.1 to 3.0 mg/kg).

This table comes from immunoSEQ multiplex PCR, and its TCRdb copy is limited to in-frame clones, with some not included. The sample carries tens of thousands of clones, about 92% recorded once. The chain joins TRBV7-2 to TRBJ1-5, with D unresolved. Sequenced material: CD4+ or CD8+ T cells sorted from blood, taken in a trial of the OX40 agonist ivuxolimab. The receptor was derived from an adult with an advanced solid tumor such as melanoma, head and neck, liver or kidney cancer. The CDR3 sequence is CASSLARVSNQPQHF. Here the CDR3 DNA reads TGTGCCAGCAGCTTAGCGCGGGTTAGCAATCAGCCCCAGCATTTT.